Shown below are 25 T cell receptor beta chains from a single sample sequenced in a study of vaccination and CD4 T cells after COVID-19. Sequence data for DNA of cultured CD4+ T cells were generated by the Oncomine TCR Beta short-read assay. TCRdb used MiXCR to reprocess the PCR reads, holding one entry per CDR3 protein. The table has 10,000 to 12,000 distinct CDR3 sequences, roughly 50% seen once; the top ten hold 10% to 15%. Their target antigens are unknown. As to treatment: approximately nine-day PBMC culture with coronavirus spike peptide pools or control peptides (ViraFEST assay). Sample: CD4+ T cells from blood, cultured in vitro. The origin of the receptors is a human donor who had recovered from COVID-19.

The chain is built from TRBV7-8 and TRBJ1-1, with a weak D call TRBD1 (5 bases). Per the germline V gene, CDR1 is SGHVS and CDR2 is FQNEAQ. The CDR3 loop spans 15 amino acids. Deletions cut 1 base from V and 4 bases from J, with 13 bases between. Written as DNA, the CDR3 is TGTGCCAGCAGCTTAGGCGTGGGGGGGGGCACTGAAGCTTTCTTT. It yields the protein CASSLGVGGGTEAFF.

The CDR3 nucleotides read TGTGCTAGTGTAGGGGTTTTGGGAACTGAAGCTTTCTTT. This sequence encodes CASVGVLGTEAFF. This chain uses TRBV12-5 with TRBJ1-1; D is possibly TRBD1 (5 bases). Trimming removed 7 bases from V and 5 bases from J, with 14 bases in between. The CDR3 spans 13 residues. From germline, CDR1 is LGHNT and CDR2 FRNRAP.

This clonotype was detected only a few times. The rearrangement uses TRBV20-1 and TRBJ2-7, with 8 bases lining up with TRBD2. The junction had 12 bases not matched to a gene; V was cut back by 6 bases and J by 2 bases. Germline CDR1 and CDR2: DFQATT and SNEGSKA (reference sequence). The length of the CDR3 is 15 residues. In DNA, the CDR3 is TGCAGTGCCCAGCCGGCTAGCGGGCCTGCCTACGAGCAGTACTTC. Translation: CSAQPASGPAYEQYF.

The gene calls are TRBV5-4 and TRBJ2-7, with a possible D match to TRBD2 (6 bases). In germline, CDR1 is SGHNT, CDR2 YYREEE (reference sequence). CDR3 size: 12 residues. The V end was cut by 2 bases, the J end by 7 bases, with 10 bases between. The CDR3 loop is CASSFFRGEQYF. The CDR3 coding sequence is TGTGCCAGCAGCTTTTTTCGGGGGGAGCAGTACTTC.

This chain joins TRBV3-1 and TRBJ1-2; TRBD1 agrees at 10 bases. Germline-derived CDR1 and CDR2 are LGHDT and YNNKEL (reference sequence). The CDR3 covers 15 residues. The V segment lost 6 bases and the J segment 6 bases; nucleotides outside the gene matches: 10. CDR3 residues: CASRGPGQGHHGYTF. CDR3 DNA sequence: TGTGCCAGCAGAGGCCCGGGACAGGGGCATCATGGCTACACCTTC.

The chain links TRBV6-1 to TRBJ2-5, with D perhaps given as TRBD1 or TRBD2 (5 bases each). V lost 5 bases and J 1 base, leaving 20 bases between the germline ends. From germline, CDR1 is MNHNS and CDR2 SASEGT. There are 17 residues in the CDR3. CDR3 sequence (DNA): TGTGCCAGCAGTCGCACCGTTGCCGGGACCCTCCAAGAGACCCAGTACTTC. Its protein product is CASSRTVAGTLQETQYF.

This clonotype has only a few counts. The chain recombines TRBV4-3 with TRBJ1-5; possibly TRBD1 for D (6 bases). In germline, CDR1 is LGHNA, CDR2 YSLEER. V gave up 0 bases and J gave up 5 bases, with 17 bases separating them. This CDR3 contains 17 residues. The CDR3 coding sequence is TGCGCCAGCAGCCAAGATATCGGTGGGGGCGCCTATCAGCCCCAGCATTTT. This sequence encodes CASSQDIGGGAYQPQHF.

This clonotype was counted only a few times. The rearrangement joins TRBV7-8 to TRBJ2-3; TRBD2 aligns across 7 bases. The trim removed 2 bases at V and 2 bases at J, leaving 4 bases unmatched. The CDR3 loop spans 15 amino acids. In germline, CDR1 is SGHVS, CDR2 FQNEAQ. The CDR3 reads CASSLRSGNTDTQYF. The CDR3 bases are TGTGCCAGCAGCTTACGAAGCGGGAACACAGATACGCAGTATTTT.

Here the CDR3 reads CASSYPQETQYF. CDR3 coding DNA: TGTGCCAGCAGCTATCCCCAAGAGACCCAGTACTTC. The chain combines TRBV7-8 with TRBJ2-5; D is undetermined. Germline CDR1 and CDR2: SGHVS and FQNEAQ. The CDR3 loop spans 12 amino acids. Trimming pared 4 bases from V and 1 base from J, leaving 4 bases between.

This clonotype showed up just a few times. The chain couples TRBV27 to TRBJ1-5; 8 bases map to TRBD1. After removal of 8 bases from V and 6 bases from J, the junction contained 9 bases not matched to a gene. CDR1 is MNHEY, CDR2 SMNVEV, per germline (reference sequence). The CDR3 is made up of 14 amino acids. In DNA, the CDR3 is TGTGCCAGCTCCACTGACAGGGGATCTCAGCCCCAGCATTTT. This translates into CASSTDRGSQPQHF.

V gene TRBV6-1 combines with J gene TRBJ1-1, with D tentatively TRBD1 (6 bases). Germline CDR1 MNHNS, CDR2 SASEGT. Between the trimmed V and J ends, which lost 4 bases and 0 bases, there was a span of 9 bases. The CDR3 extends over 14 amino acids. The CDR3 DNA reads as TGTGCCAGCAGTGCCGGACAGTTGAACACTGAAGCTTTCTTT. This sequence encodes CASSAGQLNTEAFF.

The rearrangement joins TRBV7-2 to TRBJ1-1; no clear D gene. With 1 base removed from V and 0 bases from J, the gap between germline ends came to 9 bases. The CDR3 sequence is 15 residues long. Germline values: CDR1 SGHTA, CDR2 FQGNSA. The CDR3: CASSLGGPVNTEAFF. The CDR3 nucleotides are TGTGCCAGCAGCTTAGGAGGGCCAGTGAACACTGAAGCTTTCTTT.

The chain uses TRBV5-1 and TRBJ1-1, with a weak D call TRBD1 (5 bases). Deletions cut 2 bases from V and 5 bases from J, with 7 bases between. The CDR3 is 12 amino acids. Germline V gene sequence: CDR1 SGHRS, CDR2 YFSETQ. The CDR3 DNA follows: TGCGCCAGCAGCTTCGGGGGAACTGAAGCTTTCTTT. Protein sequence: CASSFGGTEAFF.

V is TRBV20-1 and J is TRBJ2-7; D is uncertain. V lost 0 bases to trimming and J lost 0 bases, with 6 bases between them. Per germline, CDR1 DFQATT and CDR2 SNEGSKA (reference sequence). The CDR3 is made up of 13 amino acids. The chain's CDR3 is CSARDSRSYEQYF. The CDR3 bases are TGCAGTGCTAGAGACTCCCGCTCCTACGAGCAGTACTTC.

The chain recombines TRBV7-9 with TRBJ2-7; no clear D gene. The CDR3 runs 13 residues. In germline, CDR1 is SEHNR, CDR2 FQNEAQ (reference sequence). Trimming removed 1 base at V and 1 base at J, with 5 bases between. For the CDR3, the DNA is TGTGCCAGCAGCTTAGACTATTCCTACGAGCAGTACTTC. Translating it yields CASSLDYSYEQYF.

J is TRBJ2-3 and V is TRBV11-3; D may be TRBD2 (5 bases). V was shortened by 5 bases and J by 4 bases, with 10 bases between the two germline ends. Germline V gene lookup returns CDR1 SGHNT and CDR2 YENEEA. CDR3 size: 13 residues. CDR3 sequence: CASSTGGPDTQYF. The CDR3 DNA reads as TGTGCCAGCAGCACCGGAGGTCCAGATACGCAGTATTTT. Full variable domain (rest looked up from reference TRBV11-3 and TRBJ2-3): EAGVVQSPRYKIIEKKQPVAFWCNPISGHNTLYWYLQNLGQGPELLIRYENEEAVDDSQLPKDRFSAERLKGVDSTLKIQPAELGDSAVYLCASSTGGPDTQYFGPGTRLTVL.

DNA of the CDR3: TGTGCCAGCAGCCAAGCGGAGTCCACCGGGGAGCTGTTTTTT. It is translated as CASSQAESTGELFF. The chain carries TRBV11-2 and TRBJ2-2, with D perhaps matching TRBD2 (5 bases). The CDR3 totals 14 residues. The ends were cut back, 5 bases at V and 4 bases at J, with 11 bases in the middle. Per the germline V gene, CDR1 is SGHAT and CDR2 is FQNNGV.

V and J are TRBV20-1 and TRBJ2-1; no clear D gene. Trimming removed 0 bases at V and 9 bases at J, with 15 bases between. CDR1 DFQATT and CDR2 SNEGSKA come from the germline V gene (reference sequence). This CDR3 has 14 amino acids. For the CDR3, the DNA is TGCAGTGCTAGAGATTGGCGAGGAAGGAGTGAGCAGTTCTTC. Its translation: CSARDWRGRSEQFF.

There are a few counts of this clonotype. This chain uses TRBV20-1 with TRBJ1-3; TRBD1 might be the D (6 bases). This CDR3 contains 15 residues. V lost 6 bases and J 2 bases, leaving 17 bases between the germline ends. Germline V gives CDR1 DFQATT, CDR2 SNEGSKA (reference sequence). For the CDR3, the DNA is TGCAGTGCCGTCCGGGGAGGGGGGGCTGGAAACACCATATATTTT. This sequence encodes CSAVRGGGAGNTIYF.

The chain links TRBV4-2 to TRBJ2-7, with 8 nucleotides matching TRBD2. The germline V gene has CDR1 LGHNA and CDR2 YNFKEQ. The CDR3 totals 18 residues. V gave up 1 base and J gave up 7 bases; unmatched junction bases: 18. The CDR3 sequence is CASSQGSWLGTRVPEQYF. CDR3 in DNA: TGTGCCAGCAGCCAAGGGTCATGGTTAGGGACTAGAGTACCGGAGCAGTACTTC.

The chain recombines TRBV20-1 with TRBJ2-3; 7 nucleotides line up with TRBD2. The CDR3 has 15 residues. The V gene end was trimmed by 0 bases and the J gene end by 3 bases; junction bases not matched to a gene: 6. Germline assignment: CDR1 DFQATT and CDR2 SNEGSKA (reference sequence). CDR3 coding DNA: TGCAGTGCTAGAGATGGGCGGGAGTCGACAGATACGCAGTATTTT. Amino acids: CSARDGRESTDTQYF.

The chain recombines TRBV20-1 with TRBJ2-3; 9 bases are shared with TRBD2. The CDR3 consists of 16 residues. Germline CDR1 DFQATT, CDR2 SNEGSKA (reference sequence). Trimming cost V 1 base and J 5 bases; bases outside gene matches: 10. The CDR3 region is CSARAEGAGGLDTQYF. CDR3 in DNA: TGCAGTGCTAGAGCCGAGGGAGCGGGAGGCTTAGATACGCAGTATTTT.

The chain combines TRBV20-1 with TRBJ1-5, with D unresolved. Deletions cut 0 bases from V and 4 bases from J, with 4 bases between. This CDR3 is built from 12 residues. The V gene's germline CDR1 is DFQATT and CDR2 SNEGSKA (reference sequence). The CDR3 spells CSARDGNQPQHF. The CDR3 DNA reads TGCAGTGCTAGAGACGGGAATCAGCCCCAGCATTTT.

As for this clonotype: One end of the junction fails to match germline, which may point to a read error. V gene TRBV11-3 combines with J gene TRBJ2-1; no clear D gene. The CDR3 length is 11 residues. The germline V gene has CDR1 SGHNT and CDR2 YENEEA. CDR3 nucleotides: TGTGCCGGCAGCTTAGGTGGTGAGCAGTTCTTC. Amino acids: CAGSLGGEQFF. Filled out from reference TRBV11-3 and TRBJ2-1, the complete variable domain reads EAGVVQSPRYKIIEKKQPVAFWCNPISGHNTLYWYLQNLGQGPELLIRYENEEAVDDSQLPKDRFSAERLKGVDSTLKIQPAELGDSAVYLCAGSLGGEQFFGPGTRLTVL.

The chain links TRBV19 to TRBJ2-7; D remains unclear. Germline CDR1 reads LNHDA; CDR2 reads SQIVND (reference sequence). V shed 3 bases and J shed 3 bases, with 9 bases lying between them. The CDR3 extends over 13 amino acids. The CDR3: CASSIGTFYEQYF. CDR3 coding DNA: TGTGCCAGTAGTATCGGAACCTTCTACGAGCAGTACTTC. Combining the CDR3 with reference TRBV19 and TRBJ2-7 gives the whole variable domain DGGITQSPKYLFRKEGQNVTLSCEQNLNHDAMYWYRQDPGQGLRLIYYSQIVNDFQKGDIAEGYSVSREKKESFPLTVTSAQKNPTAFYLCASSIGTFYEQYFGPGTRLTVT.